This T cell receptor (beta chain) is from a study of cytomegalovirus exposure and HLA in healthy donors. 60 Vbeta and 13 Jbeta primers were used in PCR. Using immunoSEQ multiplex PCR, the repertoire was profiled, and TCRdb retains in-frame clones only, with some absent. The sample contains roughly 170,000 clones, approximately 82% of which appear only once. There are 10 residues in the CDR3. Trimming took off 6 bases at V and 9 bases at J, with 6 bases between the two ends. CDR1 is MDHEN, CDR2 SYDVKM, per germline. As for the donors, each was a healthy bone marrow donor. Specimen: PBMCs. This chain joins TRBV28 and TRBJ2-1, with no clear D. This sequence was found in a girl between 2 and 10 years old in good health and CMV-seropositive. The CDR3 DNA sequence: TGTGCCAGCAGACAAAGTGAGCAGTTCTTC. Amino acids: CASRQSEQFF.